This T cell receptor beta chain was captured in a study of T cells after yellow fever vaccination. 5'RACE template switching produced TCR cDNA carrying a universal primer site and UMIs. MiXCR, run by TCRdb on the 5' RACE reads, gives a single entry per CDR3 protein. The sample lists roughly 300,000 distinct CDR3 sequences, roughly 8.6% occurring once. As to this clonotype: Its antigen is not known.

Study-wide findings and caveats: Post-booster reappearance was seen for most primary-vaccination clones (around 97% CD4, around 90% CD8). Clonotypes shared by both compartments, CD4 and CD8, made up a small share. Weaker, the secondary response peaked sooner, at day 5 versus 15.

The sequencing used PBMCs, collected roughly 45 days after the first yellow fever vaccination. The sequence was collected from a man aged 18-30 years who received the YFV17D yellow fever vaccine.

The CDR3 DNA is TGTGCCAGCAGTTTGGTGCAGGGGGCATTTCAGCCCCAGCATTTT. It translates to CASSLVQGAFQPQHF. The chain employs TRBV12-3 or TRBV12-4 and TRBJ1-5; 8 nucleotides match TRBD1. The CDR3 extends over 15 amino acids. V dropped 3 bases and J dropped 6; count of bases not matched to a gene: 7.